This T cell receptor beta chain was recorded in a study of blood T cell repertoires in COVID-19. About the study: Both acute and convalescent COVID-19 samples were obtained from the United States, Italy and Spain. The analysed material was cDNA or gDNA that came from T cells, B-cell-depleted T cells, or PBMCs.

As originally analysed: The assay estimated nucleated cells by amplifying reference gene primers. The method was immunoSEQ multiplex PCR; TCRdb's version includes in-frame clones alone and lacks a portion of them. The V and J calls and clone size were taken over from that table, and D and trimming were inferred from the DNA. The sample includes roughly 300,000 clones, more than 70% of them seen just once. Trimming took 3 bases from V and 8 from J; bases not matched to a gene: 1. The CDR3 extends over 13 amino acids. CDR1 is GTSNPN, CDR2 SVGIG, per germline (reference sequence). This clone has just one count.

The sequenced sample was peripheral blood. This receptor was obtained from a woman between 50 and 59 years old who had recovered from COVID-19. The chain carries TRBV30 and TRBJ1-6; 10 positions agree with TRBD1. The CDR3 nucleotides are TGTGCCTGGAGCGGACAGGGGGATTCACCCCTCCACTTT. The encoded protein is CAWSGQGDSPLHF.